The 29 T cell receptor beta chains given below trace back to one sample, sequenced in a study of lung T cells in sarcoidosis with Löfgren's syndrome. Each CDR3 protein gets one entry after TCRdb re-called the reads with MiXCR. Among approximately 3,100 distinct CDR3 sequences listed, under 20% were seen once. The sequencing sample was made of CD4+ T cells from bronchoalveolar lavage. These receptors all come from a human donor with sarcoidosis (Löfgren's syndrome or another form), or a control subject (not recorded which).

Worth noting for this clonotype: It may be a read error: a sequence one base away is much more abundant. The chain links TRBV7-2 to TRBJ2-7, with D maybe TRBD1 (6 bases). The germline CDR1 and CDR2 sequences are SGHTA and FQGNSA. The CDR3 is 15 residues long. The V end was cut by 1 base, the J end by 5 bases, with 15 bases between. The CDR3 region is CASSLGSRGFHEQYF. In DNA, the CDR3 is TGTGCCAGCAGCTTAGGGTCCAGGGGATTCCACGAGCAGTACTTC.

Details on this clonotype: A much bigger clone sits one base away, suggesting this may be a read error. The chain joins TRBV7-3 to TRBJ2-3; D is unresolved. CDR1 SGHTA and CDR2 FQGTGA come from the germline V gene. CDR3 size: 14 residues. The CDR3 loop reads CASSLTGYTDAQYF. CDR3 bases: TGTGCCAGCAGCTTAACCGGGTATACAGATGCGCAGTATTTT.

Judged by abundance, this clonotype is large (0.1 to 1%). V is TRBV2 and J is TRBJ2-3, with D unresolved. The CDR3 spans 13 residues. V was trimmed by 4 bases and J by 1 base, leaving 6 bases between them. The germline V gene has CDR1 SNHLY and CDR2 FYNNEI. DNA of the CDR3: TGTGCCAGCAGTGTTTCAGGCACAGATACGCAGTATTTT. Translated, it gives CASSVSGTDTQYF.

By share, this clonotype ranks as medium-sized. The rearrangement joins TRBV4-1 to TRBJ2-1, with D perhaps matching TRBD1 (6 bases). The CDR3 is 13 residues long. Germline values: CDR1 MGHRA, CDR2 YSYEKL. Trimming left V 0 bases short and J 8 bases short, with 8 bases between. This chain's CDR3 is CASSQDQGHEQFF. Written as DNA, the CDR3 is TGCGCCAGCAGCCAAGACCAGGGGCATGAGCAGTTCTTC.

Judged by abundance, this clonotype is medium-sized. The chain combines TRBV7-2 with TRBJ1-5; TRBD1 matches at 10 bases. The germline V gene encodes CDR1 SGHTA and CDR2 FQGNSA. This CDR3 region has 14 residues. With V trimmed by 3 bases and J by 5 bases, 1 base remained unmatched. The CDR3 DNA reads TGTGCCAGCAGCTTGGGACAGGGGTATCAGCCCCAGCATTTT. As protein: CASSLGQGYQPQHF.

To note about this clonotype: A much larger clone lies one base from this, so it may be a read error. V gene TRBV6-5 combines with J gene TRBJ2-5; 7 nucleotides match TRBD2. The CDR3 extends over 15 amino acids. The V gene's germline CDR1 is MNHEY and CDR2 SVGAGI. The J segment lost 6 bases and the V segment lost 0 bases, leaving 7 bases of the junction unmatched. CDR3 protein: CASSYSLAAQKTQYF. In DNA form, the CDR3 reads TGTGCCAGCAGTTACTCCCTAGCGGCTCAAAAGACCCAGTACTTC.

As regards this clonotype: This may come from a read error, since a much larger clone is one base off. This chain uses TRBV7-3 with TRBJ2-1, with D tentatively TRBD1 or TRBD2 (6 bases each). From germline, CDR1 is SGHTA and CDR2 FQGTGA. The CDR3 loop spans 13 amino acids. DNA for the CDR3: TGTGCCAGCAGCTTAACAGGGGGGAATGAGCAGTCCTTC. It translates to CASSLTGGNEQSF.

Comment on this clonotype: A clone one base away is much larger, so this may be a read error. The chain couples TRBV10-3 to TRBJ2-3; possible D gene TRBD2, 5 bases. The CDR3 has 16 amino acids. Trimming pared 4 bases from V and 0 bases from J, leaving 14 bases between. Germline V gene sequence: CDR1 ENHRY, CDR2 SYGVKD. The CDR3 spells CAISVSGRGSTDTQYF. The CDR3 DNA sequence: TGTGCCATCAGTGTGTCGGGAAGAGGGAGCACAGATACGCAGTATTTT.

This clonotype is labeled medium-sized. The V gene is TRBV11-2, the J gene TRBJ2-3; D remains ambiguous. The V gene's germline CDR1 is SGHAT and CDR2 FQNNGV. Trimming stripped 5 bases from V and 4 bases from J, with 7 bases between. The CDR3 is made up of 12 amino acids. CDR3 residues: CASSQRSDTQYF. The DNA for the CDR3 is TGTGCCAGCAGCCAGCGCTCAGATACGCAGTATTTT.

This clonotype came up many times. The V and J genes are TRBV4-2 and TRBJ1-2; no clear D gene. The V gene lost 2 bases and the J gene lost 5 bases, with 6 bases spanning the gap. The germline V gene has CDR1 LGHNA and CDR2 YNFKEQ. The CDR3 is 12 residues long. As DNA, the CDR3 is TGTGCCAGCAGCCAACGGGGTTATGGCTACACCTTC. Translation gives CASSQRGYGYTF.

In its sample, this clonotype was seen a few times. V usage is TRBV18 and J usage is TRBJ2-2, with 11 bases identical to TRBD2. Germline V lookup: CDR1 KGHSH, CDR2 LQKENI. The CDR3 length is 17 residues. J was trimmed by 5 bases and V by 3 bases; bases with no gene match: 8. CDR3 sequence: CASSPASGRTATGELFF. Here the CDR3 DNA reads TGTGCCAGCTCACCGGCTAGCGGGAGGACAGCAACCGGGGAGCTGTTTTTT.

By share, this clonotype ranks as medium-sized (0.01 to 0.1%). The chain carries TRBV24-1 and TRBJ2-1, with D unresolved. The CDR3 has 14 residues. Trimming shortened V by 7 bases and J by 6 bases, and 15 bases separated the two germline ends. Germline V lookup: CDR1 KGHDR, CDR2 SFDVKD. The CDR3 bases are TGTGCCACCAGCCAACCGGGTCTTACCAATGAGCAGTTCTTC. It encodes CATSQPGLTNEQFF.

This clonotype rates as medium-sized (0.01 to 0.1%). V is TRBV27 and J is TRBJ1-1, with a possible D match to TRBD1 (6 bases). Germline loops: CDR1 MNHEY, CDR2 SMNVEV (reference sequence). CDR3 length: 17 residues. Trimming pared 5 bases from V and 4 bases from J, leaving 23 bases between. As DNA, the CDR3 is TGTGCCAGCAGTCCGACTGTTTTAGGACAGTACGGCACTGAAGCTTTCTTT. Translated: CASSPTVLGQYGTEAFF.

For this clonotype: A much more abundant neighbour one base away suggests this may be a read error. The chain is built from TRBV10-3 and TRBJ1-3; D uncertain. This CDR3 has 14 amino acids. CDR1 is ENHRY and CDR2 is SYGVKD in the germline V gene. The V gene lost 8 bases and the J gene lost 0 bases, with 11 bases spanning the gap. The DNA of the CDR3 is TGTGCCATCGGTGGCCCAAACTCTGGAAACACCATATATTTT. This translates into CAIGGPNSGNTIYF.

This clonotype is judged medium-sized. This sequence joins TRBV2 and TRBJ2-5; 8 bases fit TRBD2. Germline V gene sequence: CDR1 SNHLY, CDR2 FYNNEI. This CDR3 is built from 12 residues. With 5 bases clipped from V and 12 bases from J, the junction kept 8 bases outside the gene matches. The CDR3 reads CASSFGRDSEYF. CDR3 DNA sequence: TGTGCCAGCAGTTTCGGGAGGGATAGCGAGTACTTC.

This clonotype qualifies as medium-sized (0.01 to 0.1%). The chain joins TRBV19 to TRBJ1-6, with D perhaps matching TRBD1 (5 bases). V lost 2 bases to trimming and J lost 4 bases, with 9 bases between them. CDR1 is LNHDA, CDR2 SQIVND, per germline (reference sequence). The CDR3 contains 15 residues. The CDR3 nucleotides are TGTGCCAGTAGTATATGGGGGACTTATAATTCACCCCTCCACTTT. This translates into CASSIWGTYNSPLHF.

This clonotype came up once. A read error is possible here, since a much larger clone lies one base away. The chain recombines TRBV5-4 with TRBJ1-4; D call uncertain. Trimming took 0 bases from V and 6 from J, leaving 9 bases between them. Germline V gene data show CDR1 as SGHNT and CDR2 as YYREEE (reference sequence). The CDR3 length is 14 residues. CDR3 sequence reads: CASSLGHMDEKLFF. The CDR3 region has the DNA TGTGCCAGCAGCTTGGGACATATGGATGAAAAACTGTTTTTT.

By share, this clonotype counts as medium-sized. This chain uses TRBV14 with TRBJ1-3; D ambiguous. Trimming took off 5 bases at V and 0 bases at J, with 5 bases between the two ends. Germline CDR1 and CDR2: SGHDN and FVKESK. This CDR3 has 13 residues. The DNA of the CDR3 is TGTGCCAGCAGCATTTCCTCTGGAAACACCATATATTTT. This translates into CASSISSGNTIYF.

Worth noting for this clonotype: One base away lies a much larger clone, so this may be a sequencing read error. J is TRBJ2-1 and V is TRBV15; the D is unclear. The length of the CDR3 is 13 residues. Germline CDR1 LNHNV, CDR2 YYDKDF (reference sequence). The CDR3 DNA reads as TGTGCCACCAGCGGAGAGCCCAGAAATGAGCAGTTCTTC. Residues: CATSGEPRNEQFF.

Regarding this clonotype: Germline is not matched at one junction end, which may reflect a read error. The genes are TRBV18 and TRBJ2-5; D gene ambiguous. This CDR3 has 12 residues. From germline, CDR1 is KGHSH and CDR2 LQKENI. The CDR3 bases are TGTGCCGGCTCAGGATATCAAGAGACCCAGTACTTC. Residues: CAGSGYQETQYF.

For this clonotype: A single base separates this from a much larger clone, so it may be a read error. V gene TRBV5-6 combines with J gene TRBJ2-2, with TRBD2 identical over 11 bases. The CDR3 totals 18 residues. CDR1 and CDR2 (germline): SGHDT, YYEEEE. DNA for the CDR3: TGTGACAGCAGCGTCGCCGATAATCCGGGACTAGCGGCCGGGGAGCTGTTTTTT. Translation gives CDSSVADNPGLAAGELFF.

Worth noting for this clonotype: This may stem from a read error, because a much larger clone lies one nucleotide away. For the CDR3, the DNA is TGTGCCAGCAGTGGCGGAATCCCCTATGGCTACACCTTC. Translating it yields CASSGGIPYGYTF. This sequence joins TRBV25-1 and TRBJ1-2; D call uncertain. The CDR3 covers 13 residues. Germline V gene data show CDR1 as MGHDK and CDR2 as SYGVNS. The V gene lost 4 bases and the J gene lost 4 bases, with 10 bases spanning the gap.

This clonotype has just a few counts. Here the CDR3 reads CASSQETAGTAGGYTF. CDR3 sequence (DNA): TGCGCCAGCAGCCAGGAAACTGCGGGGACGGCTGGGGGCTACACCTTC. V is TRBV4-3 and J is TRBJ1-2, with D perhaps matching TRBD1 (5 bases). Germline CDR1 is LGHNA and CDR2 is YSLEER. This CDR3 has 16 residues. The V and J ends lost 3 bases and 8 bases respectively, with 22 bases between them.

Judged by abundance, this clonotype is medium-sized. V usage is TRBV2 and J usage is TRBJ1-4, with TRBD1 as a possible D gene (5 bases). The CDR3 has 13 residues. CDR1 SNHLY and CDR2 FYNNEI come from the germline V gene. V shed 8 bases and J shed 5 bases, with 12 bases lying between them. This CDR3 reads CASSGTENEKLFF. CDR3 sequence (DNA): TGTGCCAGCTCCGGGACCGAGAATGAAAAACTGTTTTTT. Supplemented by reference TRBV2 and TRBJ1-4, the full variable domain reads EPEVTQTPSHQVTQMGQEVILRCVPISNHLYFYWYRQILGQKVEFLVSFYNNEISEKSEIFDDQFSVERPDGSNFTLKIRSTKLEDSAMYFCASSGTENEKLFFGSGTQLSVL.

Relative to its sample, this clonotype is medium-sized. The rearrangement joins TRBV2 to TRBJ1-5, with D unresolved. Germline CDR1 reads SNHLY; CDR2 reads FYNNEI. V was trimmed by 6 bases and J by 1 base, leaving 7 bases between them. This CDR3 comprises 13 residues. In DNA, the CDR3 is TGTGCCAGCAGCGGCCTCAGCAATCAGCCCCAGCATTTT. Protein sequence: CASSGLSNQPQHF. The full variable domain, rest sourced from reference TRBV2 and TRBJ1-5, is EPEVTQTPSHQVTQMGQEVILRCVPISNHLYFYWYRQILGQKVEFLVSFYNNEISEKSEIFDDQFSVERPDGSNFTLKIRSTKLEDSAMYFCASSGLSNQPQHFGDGTRLSIL.

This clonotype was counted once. CDR3 DNA sequence: TGTGCCAGCAGCTCATTCCCAGGGGCCCAGTACTTC. The encoded protein is CASSSFPGAQYF. The rearrangement uses TRBV5-4 and TRBJ2-5; possibly TRBD1 for D (6 bases). V lost 3 bases, J lost 9 bases, and 12 bases lay in between. CDR1 and CDR2 from the germline V gene are SGHNT and YYREEE (reference sequence). This CDR3 region has 12 residues.

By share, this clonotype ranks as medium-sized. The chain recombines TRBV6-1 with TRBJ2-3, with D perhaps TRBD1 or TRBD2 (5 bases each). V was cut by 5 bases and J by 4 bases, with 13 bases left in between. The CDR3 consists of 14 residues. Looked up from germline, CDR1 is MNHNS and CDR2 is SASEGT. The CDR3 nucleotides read TGTGCCAGCAGTCTCGAGGGGATGGCAGATACGCAGTATTTT. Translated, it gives CASSLEGMADTQYF.

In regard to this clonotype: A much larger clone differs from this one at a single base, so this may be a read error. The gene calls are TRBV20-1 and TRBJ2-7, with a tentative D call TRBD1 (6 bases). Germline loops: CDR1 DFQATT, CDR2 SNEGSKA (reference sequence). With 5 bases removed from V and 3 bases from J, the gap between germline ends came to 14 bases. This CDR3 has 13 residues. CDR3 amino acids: CSAGVTGVYEQYF. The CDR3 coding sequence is TGCAGTGCTGGAGTGACAGGCGTCTACGAGCAGTACTTC.

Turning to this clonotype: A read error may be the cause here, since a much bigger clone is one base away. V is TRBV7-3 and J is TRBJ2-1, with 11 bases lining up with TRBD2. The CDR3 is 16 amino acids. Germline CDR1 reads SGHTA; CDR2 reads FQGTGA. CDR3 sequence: CTSSRKGTSGFGEQFF. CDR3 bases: TGTACCAGCAGCAGAAAGGGGACTAGCGGTTTCGGTGAGCAGTTCTTC.